The rows below give T cell receptor beta chains drawn from one sample of a study of CD8 T cells in Susac syndrome. Using its own MiXCR run on the immunoSEQ multiplex PCR reads, TCRdb lists one record per CDR3 protein. The data hold about 180,000 distinct CDR3 sequences, with roughly 94% observed a single time. The specimen was CD4+ T cells from PBMCs. Receptors originate from a human donor with Susac syndrome. Both conserved end residues are part of each CDR3. D genes are given only for firm matches. Expanded clones are given a class, and other clones once, few, many or no size at all.

17	.	TRBV4-3	.	TRBJ2-3	CASSQGSEGGRTNTQYF	TGCGCCAGCAGCCAAGGGAGCGAGGGGGGCCGCACGAATACGCAGTATTTT
13	.	TRBV19	once	TRBJ2-1	CASKGQLYNEQFF	TGTGCCAGTAAAGGACAGCTCTACAATGAGCAGTTCTTC
16	.	TRBV4-1	.	TRBJ2-7	CASSQGSTPSSYEQYF	TGCGCCAGCAGCCAAGGGTCTACGCCGAGCTCCTACGAGCAGTACTTC
14	.	TRBV27	.	TRBJ2-3	CASSSTRQSGTQYF	TGTGCCAGCAGTTCGACTAGGCAGTCTGGGACGCAGTATTTT
15	TRBD1	TRBV6-6	once	TRBJ1-5	CASSSGTGWNQPQHF	TGTGCCAGCAGTTCTGGGACAGGGTGGAATCAGCCCCAGCATTTT
15	.	TRBV3-1	.	TRBJ2-5	CASSPLGGYQETQYF	TGTGCCAGCAGCCCACTGGGGGGTTACCAAGAGACCCAGTACTTC
16	.	TRBV2	.	TRBJ2-1	CASSDSGPAGDDEQFF	TGTGCCAGCAGTGATTCCGGGCCCGCAGGGGACGATGAGCAGTTCTTC
13	.	TRBV5-4	.	TRBJ2-1	CASKLGGGNEQFF	TGTGCCAGCAAACTAGGGGGTGGCAATGAGCAGTTCTTC
11	.	TRBV5-6	few	TRBJ2-3	CASSLKDTQYF	TGTGCCAGCAGCTTGAAAGATACGCAGTATTTT
13	.	TRBV14	.	TRBJ2-2	CASSQAVAGELFF	TGTGCCAGCAGCCAAGCGGTGGCCGGGGAGCTGTTTTTT
14	TRBD2	TRBV2	once	TRBJ2-4	CASGGVLAKNIQYF	TGTGCCAGCGGGGGGGTCCTAGCCAAAAACATTCAGTACTTC
16	TRBD2	TRBV2	.	TRBJ2-5	CASSDSGGMYQETQYF	TGTGCCAGCAGTGATAGCGGGGGGATGTACCAAGAGACCCAGTACTTC
13	TRBD1	TRBV20-1	.	TRBJ1-1	CSARDSTGDPAFF	TGCAGTGCTAGAGACTCGACAGGGGATCCCGCTTTCTTT
14	.	TRBV5-5	.	TRBJ2-5	CASSLGGAEETQYF	TGTGCCAGCAGCTTGGGGGGGGCAGAAGAGACCCAGTACTTC
18	TRBD2	TRBV9	.	TRBJ2-4	CASSAGLAGARAKNIQYF	TGTGCCAGCAGCGCGGGACTAGCGGGGGCCCGAGCCAAAAACATTCAGTACTTC
14	.	TRBV4-2	once	TRBJ2-1	CASSQPDRYNEQFF	TGTGCCAGCAGCCAACCCGACCGATACAATGAGCAGTTCTTC
11	.	TRBV13	.	TRBJ2-3	CASSWVDTQYF	TGTGCCAGCAGCTGGGTAGATACGCAGTATTTT
17	TRBD1	TRBV9	.	TRBJ2-1	CASSERPPGQGADEQFF	TGTGCCAGCAGCGAGAGACCTCCGGGACAGGGGGCTGATGAGCAGTTCTTC
15	TRBD2	TRBV7-9	.	TRBJ2-5	CASSLLAGGEETQYF	TGTGCCAGCAGCTTACTAGCGGGGGGCGAAGAGACCCAGTACTTC
14	.	TRBV7-2	.	TRBJ2-3	CASSPVGSSDTQYF	TGTGCCAGCAGCCCCGTGGGTAGCTCAGATACGCAGTATTTT
14	TRBD2	TRBV4-2	once	TRBJ2-5	CASSRRTRAETQYF	TGTGCCAGCAGCCGCCGGACTAGAGCGGAGACCCAGTACTTC